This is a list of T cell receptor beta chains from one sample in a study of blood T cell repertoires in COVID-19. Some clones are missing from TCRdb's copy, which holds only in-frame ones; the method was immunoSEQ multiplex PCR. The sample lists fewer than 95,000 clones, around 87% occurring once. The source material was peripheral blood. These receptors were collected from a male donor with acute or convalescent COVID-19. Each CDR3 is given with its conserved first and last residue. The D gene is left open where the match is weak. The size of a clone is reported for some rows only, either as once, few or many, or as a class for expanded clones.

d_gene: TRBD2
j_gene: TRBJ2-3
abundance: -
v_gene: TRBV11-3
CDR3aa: CASSFGSGEGDTQYF
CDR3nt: TGTGCCAGCAGCTTCGGTAGCGGGGAGGGAGATACGCAGTATTTT

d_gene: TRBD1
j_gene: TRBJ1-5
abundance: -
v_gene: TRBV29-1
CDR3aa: CSVEEVVTGTEGNQPQHF
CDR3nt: TGCAGCGTTGAAGAGGTCGTGACCGGGACAGAGGGCAATCAGCCCCAGCATTTT

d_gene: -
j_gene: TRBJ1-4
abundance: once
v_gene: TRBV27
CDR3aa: CASSSTGLNEKLFF
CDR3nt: TGTGCCAGCAGTTCAACAGGGCTTAATGAAAAACTGTTTTTT

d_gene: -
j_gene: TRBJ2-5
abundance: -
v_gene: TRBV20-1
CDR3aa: CSARVGETQYF
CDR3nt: TGCAGTGCTAGAGTCGGGGAGACCCAGTACTTC

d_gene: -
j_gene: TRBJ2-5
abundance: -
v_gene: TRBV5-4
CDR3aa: CASSSRTGSGETQYF
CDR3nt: TGTGCCAGCAGCTCAAGAACCGGGTCCGGGGAGACCCAGTACTTC

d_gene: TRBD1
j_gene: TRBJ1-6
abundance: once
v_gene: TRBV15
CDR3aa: CATSRAGQGFSYNSPLHF
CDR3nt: TGTGCCACCAGCAGAGCGGGACAGGGGTTCTCCTATAATTCACCCCTCCACTTT

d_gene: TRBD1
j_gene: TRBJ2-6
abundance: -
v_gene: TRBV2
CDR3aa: CAASDPGTGVPSSGANVLTF
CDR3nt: TGTGCCGCCAGCGACCCGGGGACAGGGGTGCCTAGCTCTGGGGCCAACGTCCTGACTTTC

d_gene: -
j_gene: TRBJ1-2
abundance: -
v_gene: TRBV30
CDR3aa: CAWSTLVGGGSYGYTF
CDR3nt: TGTGCCTGGAGTACCCTGGTCGGGGGGGGAAGCTATGGCTACACCTTC

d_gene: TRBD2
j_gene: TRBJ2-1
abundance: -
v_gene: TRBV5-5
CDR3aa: CASSLAFGLVVDEQFF
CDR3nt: TGTGCCAGCAGCTTGGCTTTCGGACTAGTTGTCGATGAGCAGTTCTTC

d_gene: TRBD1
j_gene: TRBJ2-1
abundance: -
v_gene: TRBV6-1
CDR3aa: CASSEGGTGVNEQFF
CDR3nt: TGTGCCAGCAGTGAAGGTGGGACAGGAGTCAATGAGCAGTTCTTC

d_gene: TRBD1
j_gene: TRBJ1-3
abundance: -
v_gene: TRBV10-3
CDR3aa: CAISSTGVGNTIYF
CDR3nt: TGTGCCATCAGTTCGACAGGGGTTGGAAACACCATATATTTT

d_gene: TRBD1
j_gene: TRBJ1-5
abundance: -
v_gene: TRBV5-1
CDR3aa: CASSLQGPNSNQPQHF
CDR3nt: TGCGCCAGCAGCTTACAGGGGCCTAATAGCAATCAGCCCCAGCATTTT

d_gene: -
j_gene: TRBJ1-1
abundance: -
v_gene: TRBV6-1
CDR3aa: CASSESWWNTEAFF
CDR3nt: TGTGCCAGCAGTGAAAGCTGGTGGAACACTGAAGCTTTCTTT

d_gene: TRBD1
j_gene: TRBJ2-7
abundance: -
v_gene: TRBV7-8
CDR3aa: CASSFTGVPEQYF
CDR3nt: TGTGCCAGCAGCTTTACAGGGGTCCCCGAGCAGTACTTC

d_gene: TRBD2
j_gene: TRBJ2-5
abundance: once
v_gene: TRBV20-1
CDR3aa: CSASRLAGAGGETQYF
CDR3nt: TGCAGTGCTAGTAGACTAGCGGGGGCCGGAGGGGAGACCCAGTACTTC

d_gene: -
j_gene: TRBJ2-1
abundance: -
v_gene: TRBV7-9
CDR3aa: CASSSLTGTSQFF
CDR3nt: TGTGCCAGCAGCTCACTTACCGGGACATCGCAGTTCTTC

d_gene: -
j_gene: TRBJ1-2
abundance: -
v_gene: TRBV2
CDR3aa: CASSEERYRVPPSYGYTF
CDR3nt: TGTGCCAGCAGTGAAGAAAGGTACAGGGTGCCGCCGAGCTATGGCTACACCTTC

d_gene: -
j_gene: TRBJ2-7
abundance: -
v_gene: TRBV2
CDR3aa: CASSELYRANEQYF
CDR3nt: TGTGCCAGCAGTGAACTCTACAGGGCGAACGAGCAGTACTTC

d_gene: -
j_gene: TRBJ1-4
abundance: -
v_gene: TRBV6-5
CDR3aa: CASIAGEKLFF
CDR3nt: TGTGCCAGCATCGCGGGGGAAAAACTGTTTTTT

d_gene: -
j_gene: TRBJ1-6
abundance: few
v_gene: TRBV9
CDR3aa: CASSVGGRNSPLHF
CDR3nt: TGTGCCAGCAGCGTAGGGGGGAGGAATTCACCCCTCCACTTT

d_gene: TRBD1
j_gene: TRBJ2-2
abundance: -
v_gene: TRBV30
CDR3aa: CAWSPGQGNTGELFF
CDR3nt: TGTGCCTGGAGCCCGGGACAGGGTAACACCGGGGAGCTGTTTTTT

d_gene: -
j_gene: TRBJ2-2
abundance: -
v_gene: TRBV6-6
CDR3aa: CASREGPRTGELFF
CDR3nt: TGTGCCAGCAGGGAGGGCCCGAGGACCGGGGAGCTGTTTTTT

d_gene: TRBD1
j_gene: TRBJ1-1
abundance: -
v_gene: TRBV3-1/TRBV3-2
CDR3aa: CASSQGGTAEAFF
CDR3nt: TGTGCCAGCAGCCAAGGGGGGACAGCTGAAGCTTTCTTT

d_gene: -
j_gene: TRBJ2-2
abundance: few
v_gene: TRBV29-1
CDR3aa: CSVSSGGGELFF
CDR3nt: TGCAGCGTGTCCTCCGGTGGCGGGGAGCTGTTTTTT

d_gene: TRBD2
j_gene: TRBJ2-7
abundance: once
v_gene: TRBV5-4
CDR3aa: CASSGQGGGAGEQYF
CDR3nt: TGTGCCAGCAGCGGACAAGGCGGGGGGGCGGGTGAGCAGTACTTC

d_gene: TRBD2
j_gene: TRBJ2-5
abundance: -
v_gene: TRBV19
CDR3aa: CASAGLAGETQYF
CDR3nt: TGTGCCAGTGCGGGACTAGCAGGAGAGACCCAGTACTTC

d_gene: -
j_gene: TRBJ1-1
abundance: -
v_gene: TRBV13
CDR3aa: CASNSREGTEAFF
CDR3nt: TGTGCCAGCAACTCACGGGAGGGGACTGAAGCTTTCTTT

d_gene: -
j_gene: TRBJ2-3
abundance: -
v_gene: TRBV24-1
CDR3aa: CATAEGHTDTQYF
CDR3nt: TGTGCCACCGCTGAGGGCCACACAGATACGCAGTATTTT

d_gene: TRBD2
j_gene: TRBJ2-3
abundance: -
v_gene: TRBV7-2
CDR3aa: CASSQRGGTDTQYF
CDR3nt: TGTGCCAGCAGCCAGCGGGGGGGCACAGATACGCAGTATTTT

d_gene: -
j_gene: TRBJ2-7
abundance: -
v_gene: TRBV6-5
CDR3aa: CASTSASASPYEQYF
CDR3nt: TGTGCCAGCACGTCCGCTAGCGCATCCCCCTACGAGCAGTACTTC

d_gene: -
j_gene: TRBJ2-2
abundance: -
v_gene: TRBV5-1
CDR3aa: CASSPLDTGELFF
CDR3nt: TGCGCCAGCAGCCCCCTAGACACCGGGGAGCTGTTTTTT

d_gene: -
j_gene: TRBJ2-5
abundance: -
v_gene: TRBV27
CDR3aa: CASSLGQGSRETQYF
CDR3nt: TGTGCCAGCAGTTTAGGGCAGGGGTCTCGGGAGACCCAGTACTTC

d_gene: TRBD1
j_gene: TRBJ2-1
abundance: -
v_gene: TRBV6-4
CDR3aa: CASSVSGTGVHEQFF
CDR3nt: TGTGCCAGCAGTGTATCCGGGACAGGGGTCCATGAGCAGTTCTTC

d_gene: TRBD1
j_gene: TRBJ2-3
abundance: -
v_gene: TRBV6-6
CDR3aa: CASSLQAGTGGTDTQYF
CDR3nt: TGTGCCAGCAGTCTCCAGGCCGGGACAGGGGGCACAGATACGCAGTATTTT

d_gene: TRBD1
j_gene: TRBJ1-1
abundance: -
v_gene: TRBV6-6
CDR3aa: CASNLQGAETEAFF
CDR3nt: TGTGCCAGCAACCTACAGGGGGCTGAGACTGAAGCTTTCTTT

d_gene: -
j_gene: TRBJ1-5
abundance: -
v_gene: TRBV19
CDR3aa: CASSQRGNGAPQHF
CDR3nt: TGTGCCAGTAGTCAACGGGGGAATGGGGCGCCCCAGCATTTT

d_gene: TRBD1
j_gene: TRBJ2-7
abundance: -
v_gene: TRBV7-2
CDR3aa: CASKRDSSYEQYF
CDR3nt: TGTGCCAGCAAACGGGACAGTTCCTACGAGCAGTACTTC

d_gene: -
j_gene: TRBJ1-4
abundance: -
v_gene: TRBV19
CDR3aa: CASSIRSTNEKLFF
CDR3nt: TGTGCCAGTAGTATCCGTTCAACTAATGAAAAACTGTTTTTT

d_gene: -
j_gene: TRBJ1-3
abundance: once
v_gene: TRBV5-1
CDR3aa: CASSLGGTSGNTIYF
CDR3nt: TGCGCCAGCAGCTTGGGGGGCACGTCTGGAAACACCATATATTTT

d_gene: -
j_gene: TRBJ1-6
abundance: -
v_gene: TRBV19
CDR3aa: CASSTLSSPGLNSPLHF
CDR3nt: TGTGCCAGTAGTACCCTTAGCAGTCCAGGGTTGAATTCACCCCTCCACTTT

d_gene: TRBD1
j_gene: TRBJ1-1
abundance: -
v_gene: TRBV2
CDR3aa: CASIPGQGAVTEAFF
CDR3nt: TGTGCCAGCATCCCTGGACAGGGGGCCGTCACTGAAGCTTTCTTT

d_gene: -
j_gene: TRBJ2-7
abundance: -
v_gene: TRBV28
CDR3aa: CASSLEAYEQYF
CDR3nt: TGTGCCAGCAGTCTAGAGGCCTACGAGCAGTACTTC

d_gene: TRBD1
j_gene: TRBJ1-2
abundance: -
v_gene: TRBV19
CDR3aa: CASATGGGYTF
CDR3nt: TGTGCCAGTGCGACAGGGGGCGGCTACACCTTC

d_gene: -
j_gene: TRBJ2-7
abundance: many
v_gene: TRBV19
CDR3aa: CASSISQGKVVYF
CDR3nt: TGTGCCAGTAGTATAAGTCAGGGAAAGGTTGTGTACTTC

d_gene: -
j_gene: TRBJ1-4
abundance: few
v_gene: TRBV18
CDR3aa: CASSPSAGYIEKLFF
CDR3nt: TGTGCCAGCTCACCTTCGGCAGGGTATATTGAAAAACTGTTTTTT

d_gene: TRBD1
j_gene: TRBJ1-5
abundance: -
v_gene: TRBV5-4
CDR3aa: CASSRDRGDQPQHF
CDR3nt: TGTGCCAGCAGCCGGGACAGGGGGGATCAGCCCCAGCATTTT

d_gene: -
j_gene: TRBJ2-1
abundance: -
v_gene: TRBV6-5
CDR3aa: CASSRTPGKQFF
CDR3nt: TGTGCCAGCAGCCGAACCCCCGGGAAGCAGTTCTTC

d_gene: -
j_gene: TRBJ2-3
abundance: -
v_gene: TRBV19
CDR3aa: CASSSGASTDTQYF
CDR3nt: TGTGCCAGTAGCAGCGGAGCCAGCACAGATACGCAGTATTTT

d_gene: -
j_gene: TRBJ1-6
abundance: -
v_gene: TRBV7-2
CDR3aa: CASSLDLNSPLHF
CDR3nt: TGTGCCAGCAGCTTGGACTTGAATTCACCCCTCCACTTT

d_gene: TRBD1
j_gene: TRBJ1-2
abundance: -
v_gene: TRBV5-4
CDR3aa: CASSPSRDRGQIYGYTF
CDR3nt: TGTGCCAGCAGCCCGTCCCGGGACAGGGGGCAGATCTATGGCTACACCTTC